These 27 T cell receptor beta chains came from one sample sequenced in a study of T cell responses to AZD1222 COVID-19 vaccine. Assay used: immunoSEQ multiplex PCR; TCRdb lists only in-frame clones, some missing. The table lists over 130,000 clones, just under 95% of them singletons. The sample was peripheral blood, taken on day 0 of AZD1222 vaccination. The receptor source for this set is an adult in good health.

The chain carries TRBV7-9 and TRBJ2-1; 7 nucleotides align to TRBD2. The V and J ends lost 5 bases and 10 bases, in that order; junction bases with no gene match: 5. The CDR3 totals 12 residues. Germline V gives CDR1 SEHNR, CDR2 FQNEAQ (reference sequence). The CDR3 spells CASSPGGGEQFF. CDR3 in DNA: TGTGCCAGCAGCCCCGGGGGAGGGGAGCAGTTCTTC.

The chain employs TRBV2 and TRBJ2-7; D is ambiguous. The CDR3 is 12 amino acids. CDR1 and CDR2 from the germline V gene are SNHLY and FYNNEI. V lost 4 bases and J 5 bases, leaving 9 bases between the germline ends. The CDR3 reads CASSVMFNEQYF. CDR3 coding DNA: TGTGCCAGCAGTGTAATGTTTAACGAGCAGTACTTC.

This clone was observed once. The chain has TRBV5-1 and TRBJ1-4, with a tentative D call TRBD1 (5 bases). Trimming shortened V by 0 bases and J by 3 bases, and 6 bases separated the two germline ends. The length of the CDR3 is 14 residues. Germline-derived CDR1 and CDR2 are SGHRS and YFSETQ. The CDR3 region is CASSLGDANEKLFF. CDR3 in DNA: TGCGCCAGCAGCTTGGGGGACGCTAATGAAAAACTGTTTTTT. Drawing the rest from reference TRBV5-1 and TRBJ1-4, the complete variable domain is KAGVTQTPRYLIKTRGQQVTLSCSPISGHRSVSWYQQTPGQGLQFLFEYFSETQRNKGNFPGRFSGRQFSNSRSEMNVSTLELGDSALYLCASSLGDANEKLFFGSGTQLSVL.

The chain couples TRBV3-1 (or the pseudogene TRBV3-2) to TRBJ1-6; D unclear. V was shortened by 0 bases and J by 8 bases, with 11 bases between the two germline ends. The CDR3 runs 15 residues. The V gene's germline CDR1 is LGHDT and CDR2 YNNKEL (reference sequence). The CDR3 nucleotides read TGTGCCAGCAGCCAAGATATGAGATTGGATTCACCCCTCCACTTT. Translation gives CASSQDMRLDSPLHF.

The rearrangement uses TRBV6-2 or TRBV6-3 and TRBJ2-1, with D possibly matching TRBD2 (6 bases). This CDR3 has 15 residues. Per germline, CDR1 MNHEY and CDR2 SVGEGT. V was pared by 2 bases and J by 5 bases, with 13 bases between. The CDR3 coding sequence is TGTGCCAGCAGTTACGGCGGGGCCCGAAACAATGAGCAGTTCTTC. Translating gives CASSYGGARNNEQFF.

J is TRBJ2-4 and V is TRBV20-1; 9 bases map to TRBD2. The CDR3 has 11 residues. Germline V gene lookup returns CDR1 DFQATT and CDR2 SNEGSKA (reference sequence). J gave up 14 bases and V 1 base, and 3 bases lay outside the gene matches. The DNA of the CDR3 is TGCAGTGCTAGAGTGGAGCGGGGGGAGTACTTC. Amino acids: CSARVERGEYF.

This chain connects TRBV19 to TRBJ2-5, with 10 bases fitting TRBD2. J was trimmed by 4 bases and V by 7 bases; bases with no gene match: 9. This CDR3 region has 15 residues. Germline CDR1 LNHDA, CDR2 SQIVND (reference sequence). The CDR3 region is CASNSRLAGVETQYF. The DNA for the CDR3 is TGTGCCAGTAATTCCCGGCTAGCGGGAGTAGAGACCCAGTACTTC.

J is TRBJ2-1 and V is TRBV6-6; a possible D gene is TRBD2 (7 bases). The germline V gene has CDR1 MNHNY and CDR2 SVGAGI (reference sequence). Trimming pared 6 bases from V and 8 bases from J, leaving 23 bases between. CDR3 length: 16 amino acids. The CDR3 sequence: CASRPEGGGSDDEQFF. CDR3 nucleotide sequence: TGTGCCAGCAGACCCGAGGGGGGGGGCAGTGATGATGAGCAGTTCTTC.

The chain has TRBV2 and TRBJ2-2; 7 bases fit TRBD2. V was clipped by 3 bases and J by 2 bases; unmatched bases: 3. The germline V gene encodes CDR1 SNHLY and CDR2 FYNNEI. The CDR3 is 15 residues long. DNA of the CDR3: TGTGCCAGCAGTGACTGGGGGGGTAACACCGGGGAGCTGTTTTTT. Amino acids: CASSDWGGNTGELFF.

This chain connects TRBV27 to TRBJ2-3; tentative D call: TRBD1 (5 bases). CDR3 length: 15 amino acids. Per germline, CDR1 MNHEY and CDR2 SMNVEV (reference sequence). The V gene lost 3 bases and the J gene lost 6 bases, with 16 bases spanning the gap. The CDR3 region is CASSFPGNNRDTQYF. The CDR3 DNA follows: TGTGCCAGCAGTTTCCCCGGAAATAACAGGGATACGCAGTATTTT.

This chain links TRBV29-1 with TRBJ2-2; D unresolved. V lost 3 bases and J lost 2, with 7 bases in between. The CDR3 contains 13 residues. Germline V gene data show CDR1 as SQVTM and CDR2 as ANQGSEA. This chain's CDR3 is CSVDKTNTGELFF. The CDR3 bases are TGCAGCGTTGATAAGACTAACACCGGGGAGCTGTTTTTT.

The chain links TRBV7-8 to TRBJ1-1; D possibly corresponds to TRBD1 (6 bases). V was pared by 5 bases and J by 4 bases, with 17 bases between. Germline CDR1 SGHVS, CDR2 FQNEAQ. CDR3 size: 15 residues. The CDR3 coding sequence is TGTGCCAGCAGCCAAAACGCCAGGGGCGTCACTGAAGCTTTCTTT. Translating it yields CASSQNARGVTEAFF.

V gene TRBV11-2 combines with J gene TRBJ1-2; D gene uncertain. The CDR3 has 15 amino acids. From germline, CDR1 is SGHAT and CDR2 FQNNGV. V shed 3 bases and J shed 4 bases, with 15 bases lying between them. CDR3 sequence (DNA): TGTGCCAGCAGCTTTACCCACTACAGCTCCTATGGCTACACCTTC. Translated: CASSFTHYSSYGYTF.

The CDR3 reads CASRNLVAGTGYHEQYF. CDR3 sequence (DNA): TGTGCCAGCAGGAATTTGGTGGCCGGGACAGGGTACCACGAGCAGTACTTC. The chain recombines TRBV5-5 with TRBJ2-7, with 9 bases identical to TRBD1. V shed 5 bases and J 5 bases; nucleotides not matched to a gene: 17. The CDR3 extends over 17 amino acids. Per the germline V gene, CDR1 is SGHKS and CDR2 is YYEKEE (reference sequence).

V is TRBV11-1 and J is TRBJ2-1; 10 bases align to TRBD2. The CDR3 loop spans 15 amino acids. V gave up 5 bases and J gave up 10 bases; unmatched junction bases: 11. Germline-derived CDR1 and CDR2 are SGHAT and FQDESV (reference sequence). The CDR3 sequence: CASSRMSGGAYEQFF. The CDR3 nucleotides are TGTGCCAGCAGCCGTATGAGCGGGGGGGCCTACGAGCAGTTCTTC.

This clone was picked up one time. The chain combines TRBV27 with TRBJ1-6; 8 nucleotides line up with TRBD1. Losses at the gene ends were 2 bases for V and 9 bases for J; bases not matched to a gene: 9. CDR1 and CDR2 (germline): MNHEY, SMNVEV (reference sequence). The CDR3 runs to 16 residues. The DNA of the CDR3 is TGTGCCAGCAGTTTACGAGGGACAGGATTTGGTTCACCCCTCCACTTT. It specifies CASSLRGTGFGSPLHF.

The chain has TRBV19 and TRBJ2-1; no reliable D call. V was trimmed by 3 bases and J by 6 bases, leaving 9 bases between them. CDR3 length: 13 residues. Germline V gene sequence: CDR1 LNHDA, CDR2 SQIVND (reference sequence). CDR3 residues: CASSIIGGNEQFF. DNA of the CDR3: TGTGCCAGTAGTATTATCGGTGGCAATGAGCAGTTCTTC.

The gene calls are TRBV28 and TRBJ2-3, with D possibly matching TRBD2 (6 bases). Germline values: CDR1 MDHEN, CDR2 SYDVKM. CDR3 length: 17 amino acids. V gave up 5 bases and J gave up 2 bases, with 20 bases separating them. The CDR3 protein is CASSRGFGGASTDTQYF. CDR3 in DNA: TGTGCCAGCAGTCGGGGTTTTGGCGGGGCCTCCACAGATACGCAGTATTTT.

This chain uses TRBV5-1 with TRBJ2-1; D might be TRBD1 (5 bases). V was trimmed by 0 bases and J by 4 bases, leaving 8 bases between them. The CDR3 contains 14 residues. CDR1 and CDR2 (germline): SGHRS, YFSETQ. The CDR3 DNA is TGCGCCAGCAGCTTGGAGACAGATTACAATGAGCAGTTCTTC. It translates to CASSLETDYNEQFF.

The chain uses TRBV12-3 or TRBV12-4 and TRBJ1-2; no firm D call. Trimming removed 5 bases from V and 0 bases from J, with 7 bases in between. This CDR3 spans 13 amino acids. The CDR3 protein is CASSTQSNYGYTF. The CDR3 DNA is TGTGCCAGCAGTACACAGTCTAACTATGGCTACACCTTC.

The chain combines TRBV15 with TRBJ1-3; no reliable D call. This CDR3 contains 13 residues. V shed 0 bases and J shed 4 bases, with 4 bases lying between them. Germline assignment: CDR1 LNHNV and CDR2 YYDKDF (reference sequence). The CDR3 protein is CATSRDRGNTIYF. CDR3 coding DNA: TGTGCCACCAGCAGAGATCGGGGAAACACCATATATTTT.

The chain employs TRBV27 and TRBJ2-7, with 7 positions matching TRBD1. The junction had 15 bases not matched to a gene; V was cut back by 10 bases and J by 6 bases. There are 14 residues in the CDR3. Germline assignment: CDR1 MNHEY and CDR2 SMNVEV (reference sequence). The CDR3 DNA reads as TGTGCCACCGCGAGACAGGGTTCAGGTGGCGAGCAGTACTTC. Encoded protein: CATARQGSGGEQYF.

In this sample, this clone turned up once. The chain carries TRBV27 and TRBJ1-5; 8 bases map to TRBD1. This CDR3 has 14 residues. After removal of 8 bases from V and 4 bases from J, the junction contained 7 bases not matched to a gene. From germline, CDR1 is MNHEY and CDR2 SMNVEV (reference sequence). CDR3 region: CASGQGYGNQPQHF. The CDR3 coding sequence is TGTGCCAGCGGACAGGGTTACGGAAATCAGCCCCAGCATTTT.

The rearrangement uses TRBV5-4 and TRBJ1-6, with D unclear. The germline V gene encodes CDR1 SGHNT and CDR2 YYREEE (reference sequence). CDR3 length: 13 residues. Trimming shortened V by 4 bases and J by 19 bases, and 21 bases separated the two germline ends. The CDR3 DNA sequence: TGTGCCAGCAGCCTGCAAGGTCTTCGTGACCCTCACTTT. Residues: CASSLQGLRDPHF.

In DNA form, the CDR3 reads TGTGCCGGAAGCGGTAGGCGCATTCAGTACTTC. It translates to CAGSGRRIQYF. This chain joins TRBV11-3 and TRBJ2-4; a possible D gene is TRBD2 (5 bases). The germline CDR1 and CDR2 sequences are SGHNT and YENEEA. The germline V and J ends were trimmed by 11 bases and 9 bases, with 14 bases remaining between them. The CDR3 contains 11 residues.

The rearrangement uses TRBV19 and TRBJ1-5; 7 bases map to TRBD1. Germline V lookup: CDR1 LNHDA, CDR2 SQIVND (reference sequence). The CDR3 is made up of 13 amino acids. V was clipped by 5 bases and J by 4 bases; unmatched bases: 2. The chain's CDR3 is CASSRQGNQPQHF. The CDR3 region has the DNA TGTGCCAGTAGTCGACAGGGAAATCAGCCCCAGCATTTT.

The chain is built from TRBV7-6 and TRBJ2-7; 9 bases fit TRBD1. The germline CDR1 and CDR2 sequences are SGHVS and FNYEAQ. Germline trimming cut 1 base from V and 4 bases from J; bases unmatched to any gene: 8. The length of the CDR3 is 16 residues. The CDR3 nucleotides are TGTGCCAGCAGCTTAGATCCTCCAGGACAGGGGTACGAGCAGTACTTC. Encoded protein: CASSLDPPGQGYEQYF.